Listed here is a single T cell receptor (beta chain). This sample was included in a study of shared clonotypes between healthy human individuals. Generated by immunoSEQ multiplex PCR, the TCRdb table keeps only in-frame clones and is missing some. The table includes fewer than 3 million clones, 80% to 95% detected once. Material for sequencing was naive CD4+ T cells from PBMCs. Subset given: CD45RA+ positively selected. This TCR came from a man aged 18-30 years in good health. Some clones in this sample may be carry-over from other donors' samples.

The DNA for the CDR3 is TGTGCCAGCAGCCAGACCGAGTGGAACACCGGGGAGCTGTTTTTT. This translates into CASSQTEWNTGELFF. The chain is built from TRBV14 and TRBJ2-2, with D hard to call. V was shortened by 3 bases and J by 1 base, with 9 bases between the two germline ends. In germline, CDR1 is SGHDN, CDR2 FVKESK. The CDR3 consists of 15 residues.